This T cell receptor beta chain was sequenced during a study of lymphopenia after photon versus proton radiotherapy. Notes on this clone: Its antigen remains unidentified.

Study conclusions and caveats: Proton therapy kept repertoires fairly stable, unlike photons, which gained effector/memory cells. Authors raise, but do not show, better survival with proton therapy. Oligoclonal CD8+ Temra expansion after nadir drove photon patients' diversity drop.

Profiling relied on immunoSEQ multiplex PCR, and the TCRdb table lists in-frame clones only, not all of them. The sample has approximately 150,000 clones, less than 90% seen once. The CDR3 has 16 amino acids. Germline CDR1 and CDR2: MNHEY and SMNVEV (reference sequence). The V and J ends lost 2 bases and 1 base, in that order; junction bases with no gene match: 5. This chain uses TRBV27 with TRBJ2-4; TRBD1 aligns across 7 bases. Sample: peripheral blood, taken from a patient treated with photon-based radiotherapy. This clonotype originated in a man aged 50-60 years with gastric cancer. The CDR3 sequence: CASSLRPQGAKNIQYF. Here the CDR3 DNA reads TGTGCCAGCAGTTTACGCCCACAGGGGGCCAAAAACATTCAGTACTTC.